Below, one TCR beta chain is given with its context. Its antigen is still unknown. Expressed TCRB transcripts got sequenced, as all isolated RNA was reverse transcribed. The method was immunoSEQ multiplex PCR; TCRdb's version includes in-frame clones alone and lacks a portion of them. The table lists hundreds of thousands of clones, about 16% of them singletons. The data were taken from a study of beta chain features in type 1 diabetes. Study-wide findings and caveats: Patients showed naive, central memory and Treg TCRB repertoires that appeared more similar than those of healthy donors. Sequencing of cDNA might inflate the share of cells that strongly express TCR.

The CDR3 consists of 15 residues. Germline V gene data show CDR1 as KGHSH and CDR2 as LQKENI. V dropped 6 bases and J dropped 1; count of bases not matched to a gene: 7. Sequencing was done on a sample of naive CD4+ T cells from blood. The genes are TRBV18 and TRBJ2-3; TRBD2 matches 7 bases. The origin of this receptor is a man younger than 35 in good health. The CDR3 coding sequence is TGTGCCAGCTCCAGGCCGGGGGGTGGCACAGATACGCAGTATTTT. Translation: CASSRPGGGTDTQYF.